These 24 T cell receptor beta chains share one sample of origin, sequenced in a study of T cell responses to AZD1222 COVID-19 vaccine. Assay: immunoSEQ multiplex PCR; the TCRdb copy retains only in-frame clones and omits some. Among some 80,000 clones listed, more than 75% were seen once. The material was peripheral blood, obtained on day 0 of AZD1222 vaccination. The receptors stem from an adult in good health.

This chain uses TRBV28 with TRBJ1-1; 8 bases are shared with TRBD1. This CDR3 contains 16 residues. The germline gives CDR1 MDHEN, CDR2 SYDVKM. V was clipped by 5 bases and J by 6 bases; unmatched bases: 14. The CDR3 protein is CASSMFLGQGSPEAFF. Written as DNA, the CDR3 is TGTGCCAGCAGTATGTTCCTCGGACAGGGTTCTCCTGAAGCTTTCTTT.

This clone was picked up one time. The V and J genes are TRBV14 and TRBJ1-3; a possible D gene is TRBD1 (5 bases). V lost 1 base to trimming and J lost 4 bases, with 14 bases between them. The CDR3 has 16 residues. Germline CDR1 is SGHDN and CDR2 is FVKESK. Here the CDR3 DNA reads TGTGCCAGCAGCCAAGCGCAGGGCGCGGGAGGAAACACCATATATTTT. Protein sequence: CASSQAQGAGGNTIYF.

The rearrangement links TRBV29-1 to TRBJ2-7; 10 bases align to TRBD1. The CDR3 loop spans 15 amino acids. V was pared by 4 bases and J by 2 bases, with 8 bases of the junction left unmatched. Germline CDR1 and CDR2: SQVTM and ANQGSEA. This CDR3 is CSVVYRGTGAYEQYF. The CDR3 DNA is TGCAGCGTTGTGTATCGTGGGACAGGGGCCTACGAGCAGTACTTC.

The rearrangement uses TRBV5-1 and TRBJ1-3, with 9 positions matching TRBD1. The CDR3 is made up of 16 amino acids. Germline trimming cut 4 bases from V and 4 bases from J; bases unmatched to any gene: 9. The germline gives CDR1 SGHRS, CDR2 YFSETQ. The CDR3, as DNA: TGCGCCAGCAGCCAGATAACAGGGGGCAGAGGAAACACCATATATTTT. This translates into CASSQITGGRGNTIYF.

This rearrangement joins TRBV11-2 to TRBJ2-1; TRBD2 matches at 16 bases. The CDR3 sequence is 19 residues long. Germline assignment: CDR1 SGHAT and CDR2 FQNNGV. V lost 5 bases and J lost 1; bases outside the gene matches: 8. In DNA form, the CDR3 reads TGTGCCAGCAGCCTTGACAGGGGACTAGCGGGAGGGTCCTACAATGAGCAGTTCTTC. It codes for CASSLDRGLAGGSYNEQFF.

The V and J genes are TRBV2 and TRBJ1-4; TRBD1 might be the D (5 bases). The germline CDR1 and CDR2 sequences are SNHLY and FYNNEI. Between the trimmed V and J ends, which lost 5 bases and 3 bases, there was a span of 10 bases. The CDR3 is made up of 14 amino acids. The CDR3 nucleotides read TGTGCCAGCAGTTCAGGGACGGCTAATGAAAAACTGTTTTTT. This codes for CASSSGTANEKLFF.

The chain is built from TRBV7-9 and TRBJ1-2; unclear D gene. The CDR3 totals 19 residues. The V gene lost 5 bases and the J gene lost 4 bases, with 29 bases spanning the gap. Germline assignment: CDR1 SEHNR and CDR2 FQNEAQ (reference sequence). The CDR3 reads CASSPIFLPVGQGGYGYTF. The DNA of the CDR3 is TGTGCCAGCAGCCCTATCTTTCTCCCTGTGGGCCAAGGTGGCTATGGCTACACCTTC.

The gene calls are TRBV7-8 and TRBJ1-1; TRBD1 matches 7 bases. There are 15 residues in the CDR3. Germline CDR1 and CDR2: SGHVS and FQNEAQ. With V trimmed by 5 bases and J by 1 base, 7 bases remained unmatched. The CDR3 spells CASSPPGQTNTEAFF. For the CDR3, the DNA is TGTGCCAGCAGCCCCCCGGGACAGACGAACACTGAAGCTTTCTTT. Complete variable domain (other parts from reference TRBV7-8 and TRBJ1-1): GAGVSQSPRYKVAKRGQDVALRCDPISGHVSLFWYQQALGQGPEFLTYFQNEAQLDKSGLPSDRFFAERPEGSVSTLKIQRTQQEDSAVYLCASSPPGQTNTEAFFGQGTRLTVV.

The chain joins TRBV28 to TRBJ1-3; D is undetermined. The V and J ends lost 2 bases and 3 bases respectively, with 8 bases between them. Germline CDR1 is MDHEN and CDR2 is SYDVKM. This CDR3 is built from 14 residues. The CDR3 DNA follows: TGTGCCAGCAGTTTAGGACTCAATGGAAACACCATATATTTT. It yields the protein CASSLGLNGNTIYF.

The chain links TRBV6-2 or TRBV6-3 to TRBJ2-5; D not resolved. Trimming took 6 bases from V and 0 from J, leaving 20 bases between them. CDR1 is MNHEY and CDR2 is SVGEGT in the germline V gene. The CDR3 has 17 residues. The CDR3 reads CASSLGLVTAHQETQYF. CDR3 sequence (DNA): TGTGCCAGCAGCCTCGGTCTAGTTACAGCCCACCAAGAGACCCAGTACTTC.

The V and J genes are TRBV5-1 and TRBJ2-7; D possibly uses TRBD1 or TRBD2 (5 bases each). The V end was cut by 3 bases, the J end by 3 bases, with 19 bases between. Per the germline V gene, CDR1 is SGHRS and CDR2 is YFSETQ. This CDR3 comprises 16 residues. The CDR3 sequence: CASSSEGWRLGYEQYF. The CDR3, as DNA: TGCGCCAGCAGCTCTGAGGGGTGGCGGCTCGGCTACGAGCAGTACTTC.

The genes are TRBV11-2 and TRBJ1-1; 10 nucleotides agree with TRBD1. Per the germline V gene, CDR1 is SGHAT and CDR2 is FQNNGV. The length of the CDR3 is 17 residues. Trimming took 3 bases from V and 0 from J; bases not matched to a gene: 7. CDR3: CASSFDRGQRMNTEAFF. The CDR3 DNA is TGTGCCAGCAGCTTCGACAGGGGGCAAAGGATGAACACTGAAGCTTTCTTT.

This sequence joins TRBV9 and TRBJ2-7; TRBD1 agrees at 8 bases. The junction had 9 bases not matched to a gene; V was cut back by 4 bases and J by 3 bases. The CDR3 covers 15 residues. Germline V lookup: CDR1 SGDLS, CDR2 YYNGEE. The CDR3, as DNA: TGTGCCAGCAGCCCGTCGGACAGGGTCCACTACGAGCAGTACTTC. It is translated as CASSPSDRVHYEQYF.

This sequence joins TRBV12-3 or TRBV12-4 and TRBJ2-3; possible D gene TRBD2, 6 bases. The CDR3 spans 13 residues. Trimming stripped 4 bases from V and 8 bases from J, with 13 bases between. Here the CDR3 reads CASSSRKGGTQYF. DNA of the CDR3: TGTGCCAGCAGTTCGAGGAAGGGAGGTACGCAGTATTTT.

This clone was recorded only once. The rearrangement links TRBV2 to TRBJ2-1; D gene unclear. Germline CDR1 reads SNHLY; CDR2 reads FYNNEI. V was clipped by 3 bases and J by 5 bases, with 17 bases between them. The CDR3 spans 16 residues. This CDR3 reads CASSESLPRADNEQFF. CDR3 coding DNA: TGTGCCAGCAGTGAGTCGCTCCCTCGGGCGGACAATGAGCAGTTCTTC. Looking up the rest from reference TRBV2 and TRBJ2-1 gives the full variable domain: EPEVTQTPSHQVTQMGQEVILRCVPISNHLYFYWYRQILGQKVEFLVSFYNNEISEKSEIFDDQFSVERPDGSNFTLKIRSTKLEDSAMYFCASSESLPRADNEQFFGPGTRLTVL.

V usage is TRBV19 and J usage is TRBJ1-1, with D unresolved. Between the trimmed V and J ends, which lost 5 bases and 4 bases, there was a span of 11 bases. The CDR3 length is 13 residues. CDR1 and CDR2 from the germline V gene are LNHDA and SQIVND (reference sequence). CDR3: CASSFGPGTEAFF. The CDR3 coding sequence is TGTGCCAGTAGTTTTGGACCAGGCACTGAAGCTTTCTTT. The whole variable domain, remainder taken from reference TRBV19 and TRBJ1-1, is DGGITQSPKYLFRKEGQNVTLSCEQNLNHDAMYWYRQDPGQGLRLIYYSQIVNDFQKGDIAEGYSVSREKKESFPLTVTSAQKNPTAFYLCASSFGPGTEAFFGQGTRLTVV.

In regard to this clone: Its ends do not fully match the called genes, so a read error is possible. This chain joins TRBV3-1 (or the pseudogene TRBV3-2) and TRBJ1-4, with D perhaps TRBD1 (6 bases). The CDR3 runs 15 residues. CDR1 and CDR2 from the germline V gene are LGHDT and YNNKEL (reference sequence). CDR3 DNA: TGTGCCGGCAGCCTCTCCGAGGGGGGGGCGGAAAAACTGTTTTTT. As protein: CAGSLSEGGAEKLFF.

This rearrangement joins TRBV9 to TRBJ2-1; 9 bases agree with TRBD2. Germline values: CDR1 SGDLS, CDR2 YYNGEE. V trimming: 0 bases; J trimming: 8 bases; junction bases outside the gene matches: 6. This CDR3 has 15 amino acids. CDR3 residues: CASSVDAGGSDEQFF. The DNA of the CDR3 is TGTGCCAGCAGCGTAGACGCGGGGGGGAGCGATGAGCAGTTCTTC.

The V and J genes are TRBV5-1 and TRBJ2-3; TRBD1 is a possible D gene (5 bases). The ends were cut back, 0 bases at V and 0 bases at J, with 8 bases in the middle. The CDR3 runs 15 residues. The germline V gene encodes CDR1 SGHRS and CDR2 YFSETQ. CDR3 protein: CASSLGQGSTDTQYF. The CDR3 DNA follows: TGCGCCAGCAGCTTGGGGCAGGGTAGCACAGATACGCAGTATTTT.

The CDR3 DNA sequence: TGTGCCAGCACCACAGGGAGGGAAAAACTGTTTTTT. Protein sequence: CASTTGREKLFF. V gene TRBV12-3 or TRBV12-4 combines with J gene TRBJ1-4; weak D call: TRBD1 (6 bases). The CDR3 sequence is 12 residues long. Trimming pared 7 bases from V and 8 bases from J, leaving 11 bases between.

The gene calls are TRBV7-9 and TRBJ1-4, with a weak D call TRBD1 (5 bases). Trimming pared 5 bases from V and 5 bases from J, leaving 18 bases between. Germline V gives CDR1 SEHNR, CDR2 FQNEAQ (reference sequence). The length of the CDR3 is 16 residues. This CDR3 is CASSPDIRSGNEKLFF. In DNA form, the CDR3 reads TGTGCCAGCAGCCCAGATATCAGGTCAGGGAATGAAAAACTGTTTTTT.

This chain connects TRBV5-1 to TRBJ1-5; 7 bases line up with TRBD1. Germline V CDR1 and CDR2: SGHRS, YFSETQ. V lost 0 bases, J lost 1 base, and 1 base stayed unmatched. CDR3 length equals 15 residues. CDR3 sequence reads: CASSLEGASNQPQHF. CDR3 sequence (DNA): TGCGCCAGCAGCTTGGAGGGGGCGAGCAATCAGCCCCAGCATTTT. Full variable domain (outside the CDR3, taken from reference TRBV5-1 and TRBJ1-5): KAGVTQTPRYLIKTRGQQVTLSCSPISGHRSVSWYQQTPGQGLQFLFEYFSETQRNKGNFPGRFSGRQFSNSRSEMNVSTLELGDSALYLCASSLEGASNQPQHFGDGTRLSIL.

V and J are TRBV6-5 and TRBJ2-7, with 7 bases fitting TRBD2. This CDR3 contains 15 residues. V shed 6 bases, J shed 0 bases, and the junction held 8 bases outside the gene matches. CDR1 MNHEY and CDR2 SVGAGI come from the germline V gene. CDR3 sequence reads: CASRVDRTSSYEQYF. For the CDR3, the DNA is TGTGCCAGCAGGGTTGATCGGACTAGCTCCTACGAGCAGTACTTC.

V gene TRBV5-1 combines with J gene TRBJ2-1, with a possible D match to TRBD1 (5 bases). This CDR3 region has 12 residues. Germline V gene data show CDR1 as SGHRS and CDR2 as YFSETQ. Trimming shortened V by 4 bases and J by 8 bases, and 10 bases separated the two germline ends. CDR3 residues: CASSPQGDEQFF. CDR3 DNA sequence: TGCGCCAGCAGCCCGCAGGGCGATGAGCAGTTCTTC.